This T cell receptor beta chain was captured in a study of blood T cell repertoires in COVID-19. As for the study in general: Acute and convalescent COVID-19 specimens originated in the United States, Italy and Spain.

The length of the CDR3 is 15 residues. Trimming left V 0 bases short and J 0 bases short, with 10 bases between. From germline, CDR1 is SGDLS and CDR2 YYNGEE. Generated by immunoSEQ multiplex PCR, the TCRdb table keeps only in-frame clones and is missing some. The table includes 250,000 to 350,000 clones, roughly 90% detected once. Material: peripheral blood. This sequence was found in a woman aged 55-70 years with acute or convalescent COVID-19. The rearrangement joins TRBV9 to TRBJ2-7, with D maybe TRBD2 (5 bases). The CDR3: CASSVETGDSYEQYF. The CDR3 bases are TGTGCCAGCAGCGTAGAGACCGGGGACTCCTACGAGCAGTACTTC.